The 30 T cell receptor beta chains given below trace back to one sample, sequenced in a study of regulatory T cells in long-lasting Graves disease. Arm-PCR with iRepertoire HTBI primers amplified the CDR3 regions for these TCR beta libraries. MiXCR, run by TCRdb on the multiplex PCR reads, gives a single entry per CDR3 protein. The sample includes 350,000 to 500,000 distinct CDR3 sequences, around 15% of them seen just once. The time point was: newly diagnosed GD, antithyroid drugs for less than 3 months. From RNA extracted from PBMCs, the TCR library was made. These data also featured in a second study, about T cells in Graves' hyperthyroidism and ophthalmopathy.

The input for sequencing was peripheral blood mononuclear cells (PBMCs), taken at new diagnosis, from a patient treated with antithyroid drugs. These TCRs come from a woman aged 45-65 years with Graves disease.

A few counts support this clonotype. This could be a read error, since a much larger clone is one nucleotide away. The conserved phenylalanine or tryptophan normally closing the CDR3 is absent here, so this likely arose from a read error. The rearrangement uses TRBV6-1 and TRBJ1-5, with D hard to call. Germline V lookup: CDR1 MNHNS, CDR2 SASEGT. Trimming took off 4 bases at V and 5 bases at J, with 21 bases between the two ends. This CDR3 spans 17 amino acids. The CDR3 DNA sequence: TGTGCCAGCAGTGCGTGGAGACACCCAGGACGGGATCAGCCCCAGCATCTT. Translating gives CASSAWRHPGRDQPQHL.

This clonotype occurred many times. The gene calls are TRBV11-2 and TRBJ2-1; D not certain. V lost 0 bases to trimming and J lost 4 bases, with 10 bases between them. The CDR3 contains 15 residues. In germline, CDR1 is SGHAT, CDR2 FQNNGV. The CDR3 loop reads CASSLETGSYNEQFF. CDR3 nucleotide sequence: TGTGCCAGCAGCTTAGAAACCGGGTCATACAATGAGCAGTTCTTC.

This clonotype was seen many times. The CDR3 region has the DNA TGTGCCAGCAGGCTACAGGGCGCCAATGAAAAACTGTTTTTT. Protein product: CASRLQGANEKLFF. The V and J genes are TRBV27 and TRBJ1-4; maybe TRBD1 (6 bases). This CDR3 contains 14 residues. Germline V CDR1 and CDR2: MNHEY, SMNVEV (reference sequence). V dropped 6 bases and J dropped 5 bases, with 13 bases sitting between them.

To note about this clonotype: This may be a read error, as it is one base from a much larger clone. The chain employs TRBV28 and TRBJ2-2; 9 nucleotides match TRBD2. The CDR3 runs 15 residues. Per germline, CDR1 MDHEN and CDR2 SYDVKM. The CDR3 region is CASSPLAGNTGGLFF. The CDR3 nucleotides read TGTGCCAGCAGCCCTCTAGCGGGAAACACCGGGGGGCTGTTTTTT.

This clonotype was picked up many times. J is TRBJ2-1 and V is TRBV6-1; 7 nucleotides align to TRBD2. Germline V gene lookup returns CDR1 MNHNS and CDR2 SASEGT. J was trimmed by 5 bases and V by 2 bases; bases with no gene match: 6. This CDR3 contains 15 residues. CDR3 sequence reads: CASSEWLAENNEQFF. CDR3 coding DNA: TGTGCCAGCAGTGAATGGCTAGCGGAAAACAATGAGCAGTTCTTC.

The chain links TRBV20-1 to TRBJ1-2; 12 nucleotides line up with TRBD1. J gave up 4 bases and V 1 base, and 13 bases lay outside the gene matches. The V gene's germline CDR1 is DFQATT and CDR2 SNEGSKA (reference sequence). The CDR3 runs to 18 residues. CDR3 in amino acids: CSARGPGTGGLKSYGYTF. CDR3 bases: TGCAGTGCTAGAGGCCCCGGGACAGGGGGCCTAAAATCCTATGGCTACACCTTC.

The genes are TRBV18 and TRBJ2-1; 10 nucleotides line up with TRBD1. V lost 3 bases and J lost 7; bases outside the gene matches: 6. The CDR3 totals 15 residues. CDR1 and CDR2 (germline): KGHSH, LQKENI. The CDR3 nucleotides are TGTGCCAGCTCACCCGGGACAGGGGCGTTTAATGAGCAGTTCTTC. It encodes CASSPGTGAFNEQFF.

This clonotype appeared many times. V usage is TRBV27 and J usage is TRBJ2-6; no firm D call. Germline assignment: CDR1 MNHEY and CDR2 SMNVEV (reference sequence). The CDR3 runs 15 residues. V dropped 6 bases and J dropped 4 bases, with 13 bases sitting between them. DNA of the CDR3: TGTGCCAGCAGCTCAGGAGTATGGGGGGCCAACGTCCTGACTTTC. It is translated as CASSSGVWGANVLTF.

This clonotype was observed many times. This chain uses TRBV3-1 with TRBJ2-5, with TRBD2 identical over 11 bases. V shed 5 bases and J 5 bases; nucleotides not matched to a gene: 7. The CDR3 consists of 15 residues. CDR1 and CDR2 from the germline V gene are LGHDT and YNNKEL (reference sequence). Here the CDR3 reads CASSFSGRAGETQYF. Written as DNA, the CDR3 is TGTGCCAGCAGCTTTAGCGGGAGGGCCGGTGAGACCCAGTACTTC.

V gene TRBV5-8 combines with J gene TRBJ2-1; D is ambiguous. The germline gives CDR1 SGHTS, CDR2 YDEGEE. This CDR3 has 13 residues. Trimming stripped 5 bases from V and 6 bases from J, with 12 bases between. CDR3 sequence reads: CASRILPLNEQFF. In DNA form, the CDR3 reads TGTGCCAGCAGGATTCTACCCCTCAATGAGCAGTTCTTC. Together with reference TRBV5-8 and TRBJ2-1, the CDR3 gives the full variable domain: EAGVTQSPTHLIKTRGQQATLRCSPISGHTSVYWYQQALGLGLQFLLWYDEGEERNRGNFPPRFSGRQFPNYSSELNVNALELEDSALYLCASRILPLNEQFFGPGTRLTVL.

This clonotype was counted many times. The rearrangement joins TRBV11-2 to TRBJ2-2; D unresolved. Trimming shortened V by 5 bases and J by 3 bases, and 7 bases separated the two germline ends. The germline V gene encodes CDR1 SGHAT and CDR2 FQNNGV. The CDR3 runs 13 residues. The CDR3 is CASSPEHTGELFF. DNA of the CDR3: TGTGCCAGCAGCCCAGAACACACCGGGGAGCTGTTTTTT. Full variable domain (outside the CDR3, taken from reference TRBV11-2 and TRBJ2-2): EAGVAQSPRYKIIEKRQSVAFWCNPISGHATLYWYQQILGQGPKLLIQFQNNGVVDDSQLPKDRFSAERLKGVDSTLKIQPAKLEDSAVYLCASSPEHTGELFFGEGSRLTVL.

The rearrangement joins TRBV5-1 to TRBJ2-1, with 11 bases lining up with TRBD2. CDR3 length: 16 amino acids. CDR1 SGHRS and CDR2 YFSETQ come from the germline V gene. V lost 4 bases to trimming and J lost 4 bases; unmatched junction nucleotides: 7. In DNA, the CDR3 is TGCGCCAGCAGCACAACCTTAGCGGGAGGGTACAATGAGCAGTTCTTC. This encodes CASSTTLAGGYNEQFF.

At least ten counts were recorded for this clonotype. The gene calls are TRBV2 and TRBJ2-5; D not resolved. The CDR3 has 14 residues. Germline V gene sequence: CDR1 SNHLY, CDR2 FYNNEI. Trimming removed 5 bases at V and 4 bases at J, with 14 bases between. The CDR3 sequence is CASSPGRVGETQYF. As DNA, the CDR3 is TGTGCCAGCAGTCCCGGGCGCGTGGGAGAGACCCAGTACTTC.

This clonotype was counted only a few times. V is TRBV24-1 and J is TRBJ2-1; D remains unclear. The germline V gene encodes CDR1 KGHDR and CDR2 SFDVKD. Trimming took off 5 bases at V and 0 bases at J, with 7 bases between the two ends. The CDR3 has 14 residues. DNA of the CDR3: TGTGCCACCAGTGTCGATTCCTCCTACAATGAGCAGTTCTTC. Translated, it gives CATSVDSSYNEQFF.

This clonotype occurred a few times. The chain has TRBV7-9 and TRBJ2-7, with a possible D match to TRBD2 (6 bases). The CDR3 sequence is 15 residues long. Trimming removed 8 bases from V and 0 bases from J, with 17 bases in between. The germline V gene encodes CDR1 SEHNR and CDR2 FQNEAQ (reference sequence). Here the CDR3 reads CASSRGELYSYEQYF. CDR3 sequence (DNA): TGTGCCAGCTCGCGGGGTGAGTTGTACTCCTACGAGCAGTACTTC.

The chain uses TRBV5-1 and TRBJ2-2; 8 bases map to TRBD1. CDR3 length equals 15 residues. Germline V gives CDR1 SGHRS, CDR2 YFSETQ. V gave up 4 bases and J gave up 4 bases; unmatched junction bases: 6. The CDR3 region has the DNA TGCGCCAGCAGCCCGACAGGGGAGGTCACCGGGGAGCTGTTTTTT. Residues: CASSPTGEVTGELFF.

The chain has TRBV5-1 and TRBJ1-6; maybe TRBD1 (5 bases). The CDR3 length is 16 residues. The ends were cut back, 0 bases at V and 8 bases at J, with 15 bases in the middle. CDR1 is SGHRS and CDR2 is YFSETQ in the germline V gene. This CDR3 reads CASSLAGNLADSPLHF. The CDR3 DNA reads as TGCGCCAGCAGCTTGGCAGGGAACTTAGCGGATTCACCCCTCCACTTT.

The CDR3 nucleotides are TGTGCCAGCAGTTTATCTTCGTGGGAGCAGTACTTC. The encoded protein is CASSLSSWEQYF. The gene calls are TRBV12-3 or TRBV12-4 and TRBJ2-7; D gene unclear. The CDR3 sequence is 12 residues long. V shed 2 bases and J shed 7 bases, with 9 bases lying between them.

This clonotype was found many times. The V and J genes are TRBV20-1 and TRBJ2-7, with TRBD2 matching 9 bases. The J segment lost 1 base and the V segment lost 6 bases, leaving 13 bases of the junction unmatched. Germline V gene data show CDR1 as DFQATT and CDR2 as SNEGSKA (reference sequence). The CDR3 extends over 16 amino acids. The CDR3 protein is CSALNPGLASSYEQYF. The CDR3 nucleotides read TGCAGTGCCCTTAACCCGGGACTAGCTTCTTCCTACGAGCAGTACTTC.

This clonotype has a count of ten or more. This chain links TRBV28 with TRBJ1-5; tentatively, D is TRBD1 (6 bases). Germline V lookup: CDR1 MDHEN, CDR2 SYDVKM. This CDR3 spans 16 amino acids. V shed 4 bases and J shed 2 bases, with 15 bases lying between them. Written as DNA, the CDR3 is TGTGCCAGCAGTTCAAATCAGGGGATAGGCAATCAGCCCCAGCATTTT. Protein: CASSSNQGIGNQPQHF.

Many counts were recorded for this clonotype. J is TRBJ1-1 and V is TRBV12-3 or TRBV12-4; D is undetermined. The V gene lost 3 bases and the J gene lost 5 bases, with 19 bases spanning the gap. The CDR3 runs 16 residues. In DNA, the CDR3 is TGTGCCAGCAGTTTGGGCATCGGCGCTGAGGATACTGAAGCTTTCTTT. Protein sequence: CASSLGIGAEDTEAFF.

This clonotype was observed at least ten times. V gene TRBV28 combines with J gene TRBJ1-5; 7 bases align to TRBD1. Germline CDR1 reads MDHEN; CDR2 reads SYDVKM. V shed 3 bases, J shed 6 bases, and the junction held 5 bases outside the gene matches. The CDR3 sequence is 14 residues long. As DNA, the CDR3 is TGTGCCAGCAGTTTCTTGACAGGGCGTCAGCCCCAGCATTTT. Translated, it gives CASSFLTGRQPQHF.

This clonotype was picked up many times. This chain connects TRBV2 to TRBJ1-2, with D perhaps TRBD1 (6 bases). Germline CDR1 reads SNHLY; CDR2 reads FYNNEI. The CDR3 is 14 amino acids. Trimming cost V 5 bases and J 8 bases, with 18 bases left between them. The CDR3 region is CASSLATGILGYTF. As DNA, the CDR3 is TGTGCCAGCAGTTTGGCCACAGGGATACTCGGCTACACCTTC.

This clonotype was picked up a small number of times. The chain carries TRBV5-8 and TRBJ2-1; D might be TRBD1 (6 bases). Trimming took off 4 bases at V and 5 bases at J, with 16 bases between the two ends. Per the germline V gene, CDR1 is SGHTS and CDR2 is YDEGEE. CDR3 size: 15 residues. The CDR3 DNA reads TGTGCCAGCAGCAAAACAGGGTTCCCGCACAATGAGCAGTTCTTC. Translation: CASSKTGFPHNEQFF.

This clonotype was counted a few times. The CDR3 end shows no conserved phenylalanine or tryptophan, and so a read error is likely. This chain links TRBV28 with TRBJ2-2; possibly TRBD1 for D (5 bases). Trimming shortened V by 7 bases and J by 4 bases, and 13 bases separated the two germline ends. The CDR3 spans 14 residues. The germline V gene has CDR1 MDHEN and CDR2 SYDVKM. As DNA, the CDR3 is TGTGCCAGCATTAAGGGGCTTCTCACCGGGGAGCTGTTTCTT. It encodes CASIKGLLTGELFL.

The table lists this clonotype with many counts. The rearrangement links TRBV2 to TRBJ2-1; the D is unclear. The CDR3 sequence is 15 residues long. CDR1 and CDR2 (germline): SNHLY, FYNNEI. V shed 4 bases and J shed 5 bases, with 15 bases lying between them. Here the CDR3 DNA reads TGTGCCAGCAGTGTTGGAGACCTTACGGACAATGAGCAGTTCTTC. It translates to CASSVGDLTDNEQFF.

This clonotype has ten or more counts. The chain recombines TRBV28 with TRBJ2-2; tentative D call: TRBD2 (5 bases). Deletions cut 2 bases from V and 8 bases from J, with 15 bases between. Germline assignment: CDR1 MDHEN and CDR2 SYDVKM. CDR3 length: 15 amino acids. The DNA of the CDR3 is TGTGCCAGCAGTTTACTGGAGACGGGGTCGGGGGAGCTGTTTTTT. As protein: CASSLLETGSGELFF.

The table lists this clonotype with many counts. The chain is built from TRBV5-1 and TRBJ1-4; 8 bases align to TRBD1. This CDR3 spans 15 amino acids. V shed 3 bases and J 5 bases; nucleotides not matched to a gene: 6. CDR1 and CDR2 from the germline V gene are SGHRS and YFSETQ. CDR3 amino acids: CASSYQGAKNEKLFF. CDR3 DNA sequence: TGCGCCAGCAGCTATCAGGGGGCGAAGAATGAAAAACTGTTTTTT.

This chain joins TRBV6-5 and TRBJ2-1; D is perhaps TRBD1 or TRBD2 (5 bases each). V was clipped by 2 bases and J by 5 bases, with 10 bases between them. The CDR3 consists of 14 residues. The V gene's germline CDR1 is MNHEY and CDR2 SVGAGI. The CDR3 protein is CASSYGGQNNEQFF. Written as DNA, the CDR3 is TGTGCCAGCAGTTACGGGGGTCAAAACAATGAGCAGTTCTTC.

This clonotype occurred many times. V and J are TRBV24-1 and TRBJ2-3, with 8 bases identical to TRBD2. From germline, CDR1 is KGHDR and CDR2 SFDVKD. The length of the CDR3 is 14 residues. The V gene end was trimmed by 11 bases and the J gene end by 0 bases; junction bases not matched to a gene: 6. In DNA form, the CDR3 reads TGTGCCAGCGCTAGCGGGTCTAGCACAGATACGCAGTATTTT. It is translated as CASASGSSTDTQYF.